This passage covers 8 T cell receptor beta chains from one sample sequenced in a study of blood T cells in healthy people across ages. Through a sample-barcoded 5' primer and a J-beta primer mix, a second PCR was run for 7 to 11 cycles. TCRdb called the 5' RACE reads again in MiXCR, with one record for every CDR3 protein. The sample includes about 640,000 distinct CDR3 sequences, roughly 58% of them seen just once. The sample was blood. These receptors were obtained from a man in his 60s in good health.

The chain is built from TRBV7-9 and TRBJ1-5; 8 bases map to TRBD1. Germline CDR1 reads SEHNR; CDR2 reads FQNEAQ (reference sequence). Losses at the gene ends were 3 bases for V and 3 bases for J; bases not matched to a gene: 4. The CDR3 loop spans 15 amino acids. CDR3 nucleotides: TGTGCCAGCAGCTTGACAGGGGACCCCAATCAGCCCCAGCATTTT. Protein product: CASSLTGDPNQPQHF.

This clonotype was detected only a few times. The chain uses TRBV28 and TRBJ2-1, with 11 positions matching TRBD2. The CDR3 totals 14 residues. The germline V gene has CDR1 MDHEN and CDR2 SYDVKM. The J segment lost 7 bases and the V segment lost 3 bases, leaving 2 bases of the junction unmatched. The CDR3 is CASSLASGRNEQFF. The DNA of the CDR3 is TGTGCCAGCAGTTTGGCTAGCGGGAGGAATGAGCAGTTCTTC.

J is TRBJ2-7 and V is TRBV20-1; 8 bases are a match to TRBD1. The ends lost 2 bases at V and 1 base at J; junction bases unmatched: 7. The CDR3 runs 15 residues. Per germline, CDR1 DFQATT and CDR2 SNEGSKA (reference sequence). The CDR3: CSARSRQGPSYEQYF. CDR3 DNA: TGCAGTGCTAGATCACGACAGGGGCCTTCCTACGAGCAGTACTTC.

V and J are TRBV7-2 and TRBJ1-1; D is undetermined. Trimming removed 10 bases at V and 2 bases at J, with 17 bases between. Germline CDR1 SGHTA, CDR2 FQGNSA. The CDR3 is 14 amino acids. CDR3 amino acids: CATLQGPSNTEAFF. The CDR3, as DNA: TGTGCCACTTTACAAGGACCCTCAAACACTGAAGCTTTCTTT.

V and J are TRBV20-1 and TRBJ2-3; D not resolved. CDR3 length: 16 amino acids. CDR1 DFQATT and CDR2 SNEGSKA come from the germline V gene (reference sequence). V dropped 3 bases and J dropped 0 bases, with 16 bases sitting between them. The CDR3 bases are TGCAGTGCTAGCCCCCTCGGTGCCCGGAGCACAGATACGCAGTATTTT. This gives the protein CSASPLGARSTDTQYF.

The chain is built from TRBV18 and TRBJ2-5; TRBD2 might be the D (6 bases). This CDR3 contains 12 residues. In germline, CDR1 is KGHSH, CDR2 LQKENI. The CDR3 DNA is TGTAAAACGGGGGACGGGATGGAGACCCAGTACTTC. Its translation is CKTGDGMETQYF.

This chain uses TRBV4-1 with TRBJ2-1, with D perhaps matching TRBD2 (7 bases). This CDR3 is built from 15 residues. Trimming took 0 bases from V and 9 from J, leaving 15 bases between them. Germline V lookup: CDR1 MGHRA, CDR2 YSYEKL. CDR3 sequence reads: CASSQEGGAFGEQFF. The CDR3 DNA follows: TGCGCCAGCAGCCAAGAAGGGGGGGCTTTTGGTGAGCAGTTCTTC.

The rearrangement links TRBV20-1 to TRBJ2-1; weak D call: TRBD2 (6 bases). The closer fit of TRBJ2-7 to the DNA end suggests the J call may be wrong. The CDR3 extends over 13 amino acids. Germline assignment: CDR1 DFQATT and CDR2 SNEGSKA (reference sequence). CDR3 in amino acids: CSPATSTYNEQYF. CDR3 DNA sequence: TGCAGTCCAGCAACTAGCACCTACAATGAGCAGTACTTC.